A single sample is the source of the 16 T cell receptor beta chains below, sequenced in a study of blood T cell repertoires in COVID-19. TCRdb's copy holds only in-frame clones and misses some; the assay was immunoSEQ multiplex PCR. The table has about 290,000 clones, about nine tenths seen once. The sample consisted of peripheral blood. The receptors here all came from a woman in her thirties or forties who had recovered from COVID-19.

The chain uses TRBV3-1 (or the pseudogene TRBV3-2) and TRBJ2-1; D uncertain. Trimming removed 2 bases at V and 6 bases at J, with 14 bases between. This CDR3 contains 15 residues. CDR1 LGHDT and CDR2 YNNKEL come from the germline V gene (reference sequence). As DNA, the CDR3 is TGTGCCAGCAGCCAAATTCTCGGGTCTAGCAATGAGCAGTTCTTC. Protein product: CASSQILGSSNEQFF.

The chain combines TRBV6-5 with TRBJ1-6, with 9 bases that match TRBD1. The trim removed 6 bases at V and 9 bases at J, leaving 9 bases unmatched. From germline, CDR1 is MNHEY and CDR2 SVGAGI. CDR3 length: 15 amino acids. In nucleotides, the CDR3 is TGTGCCAGCAGCTCCGGGACAGGGCTGAGTTCACCCCTCCACTTT. Translating it yields CASSSGTGLSSPLHF.

The chain joins TRBV10-1 to TRBJ2-2; TRBD2 might be the D (6 bases). V was pared by 0 bases and J by 2 bases, with 13 bases between. The CDR3 sequence is 17 residues long. The germline gives CDR1 WNHNN, CDR2 SYGVQD (reference sequence). CDR3 DNA sequence: TGCGCCAGCAGTGAGTCTAGGGCTAGCGATAACACCGGGGAGCTGTTTTTT. It encodes CASSESRASDNTGELFF.

This chain joins TRBV5-1 and TRBJ2-3; TRBD1 might be the D (6 bases). Germline V gene data show CDR1 as SGHRS and CDR2 as YFSETQ. CDR3 length equals 14 residues. Trimming left V 6 bases short and J 5 bases short, with 16 bases between. CDR3 region: CASTQGGLGDTQYF. CDR3 nucleotides: TGCGCCAGCACACAGGGTGGGCTGGGAGATACGCAGTATTTT.

This clone was seen once. The V gene is TRBV12-5, the J gene TRBJ2-7, with 8 bases lining up with TRBD1. Germline trimming cut 2 bases from V and 3 bases from J; bases unmatched to any gene: 15. Per germline, CDR1 LGHNT and CDR2 FRNRAP. The CDR3 contains 18 residues. CDR3 residues: CASGLPKTGAPLSYEQYF. CDR3 sequence (DNA): TGTGCTAGTGGTTTGCCCAAGACAGGGGCGCCGCTTAGCTACGAGCAGTACTTC.

The V gene is TRBV5-1, the J gene TRBJ1-5, with 7 bases matching TRBD1. Germline loops: CDR1 SGHRS, CDR2 YFSETQ. V shed 0 bases, J shed 7 bases, and the junction held 7 bases outside the gene matches. This CDR3 has 15 residues. DNA of the CDR3: TGCGCCAGCAGCTTGGAGGGGCAGGGGGAACAGCCCCAGCATTTT. Translating gives CASSLEGQGEQPQHF.

The chain links TRBV7-9 to TRBJ1-2; no reliable D call. The V end was cut by 0 bases, the J end by 8 bases, with 7 bases between. Germline V gives CDR1 SEHNR, CDR2 FQNEAQ (reference sequence). The CDR3 is 12 residues long. The CDR3 is CASSLAGSGYTF. The DNA of the CDR3 is TGTGCCAGCAGCTTAGCGGGGAGCGGCTACACCTTC.

As concerns this clone: The same CDR3 arises from other DNA sequences in this sample as well. This chain connects TRBV11-2 to TRBJ2-5, with 8 positions matching TRBD1. Trimming removed 3 bases from V and 1 base from J; junction bases left unmatched: 1. Germline values: CDR1 SGHAT, CDR2 FQNNGV. CDR3 length: 14 amino acids. CDR3 residues: CASSFTGGQETQYF. Written as DNA, the CDR3 is TGTGCCAGCAGCTTCACAGGGGGCCAAGAGACCCAGTACTTC.

This chain links TRBV7-9 with TRBJ1-2; D possibly corresponds to TRBD1 (5 bases). The CDR3 totals 13 residues. Deletions cut 5 bases from V and 2 bases from J, with 9 bases between. Looked up from germline, CDR1 is SEHNR and CDR2 is FQNEAQ (reference sequence). CDR3 DNA: TGTGCCAGCAGCATGACAGAGAACTATGGCTACACCTTC. Protein sequence: CASSMTENYGYTF.

This clone was observed a few times. The chain employs TRBV27 and TRBJ2-7, with D possibly matching TRBD2 (6 bases). From germline, CDR1 is MNHEY and CDR2 SMNVEV (reference sequence). Trimming pared 4 bases from V and 5 bases from J, leaving 9 bases between. This CDR3 region has 12 residues. The CDR3 region is CASSSGRNEQYF. The CDR3 region has the DNA TGTGCCAGCAGTTCAGGGAGGAACGAGCAGTACTTC.

This chain joins TRBV9 and TRBJ2-1, with a tentative D call TRBD2 (5 bases). Germline V CDR1 and CDR2: SGDLS, YYNGEE. This CDR3 comprises 15 residues. The V end was cut by 2 bases, the J end by 3 bases, with 12 bases between. As DNA, the CDR3 is TGTGCCAGCAGCGTGTTTAGCGCATTCTACAATGAGCAGTTCTTC. Translated: CASSVFSAFYNEQFF.

The V call is TRBV5-1, the J call TRBJ2-7; D unclear. This CDR3 has 14 amino acids. Germline CDR1 is SGHRS and CDR2 is YFSETQ. Trimming pared 4 bases from V and 6 bases from J, leaving 17 bases between. CDR3 bases: TGCGCCAGCAGCACAACCACGACTGCGCCCGAGCAGTACTTC. It codes for CASSTTTTAPEQYF.

The chain couples TRBV11-3 to TRBJ2-7, with 8 bases lining up with TRBD2. Germline CDR1 reads SGHNT; CDR2 reads YENEEA. This CDR3 has 17 amino acids. V dropped 3 bases and J dropped 5; count of bases not matched to a gene: 15. The CDR3 reads CASSFGFLSGSSDEQYF. CDR3 nucleotide sequence: TGTGCCAGCAGCTTTGGGTTCCTGAGCGGGAGTAGCGACGAGCAGTACTTC.

The chain has TRBV18 and TRBJ2-5; D call uncertain. V dropped 2 bases and J dropped 7 bases, with 5 bases sitting between them. Germline CDR1 is KGHSH and CDR2 is LQKENI. There are 11 residues in the CDR3. CDR3: CASSPEWTQYF. The CDR3 DNA reads as TGTGCCAGCTCACCAGAGTGGACCCAGTACTTC.

V and J are TRBV5-4 and TRBJ1-2; D unclear. This CDR3 is 13 amino acids long. The germline V gene has CDR1 SGHNT and CDR2 YYREEE (reference sequence). V was trimmed by 1 base and J by 4 bases, leaving 8 bases between them. The CDR3 sequence: CASSLTGSYGYTF. The CDR3 nucleotides read TGTGCCAGCAGCTTGACCGGGTCCTATGGCTACACCTTC.

V is TRBV5-1 and J is TRBJ2-3, with TRBD2 as a possible D gene (6 bases). Trimming took 0 bases from V and 1 from J, leaving 9 bases between them. This CDR3 region has 15 residues. Looked up from germline, CDR1 is SGHRS and CDR2 is YFSETQ. In nucleotides, the CDR3 is TGCGCCAGCAGCTTGGCCCCTAGCGGCACAGATACGCAGTATTTT. Translation gives CASSLAPSGTDTQYF.